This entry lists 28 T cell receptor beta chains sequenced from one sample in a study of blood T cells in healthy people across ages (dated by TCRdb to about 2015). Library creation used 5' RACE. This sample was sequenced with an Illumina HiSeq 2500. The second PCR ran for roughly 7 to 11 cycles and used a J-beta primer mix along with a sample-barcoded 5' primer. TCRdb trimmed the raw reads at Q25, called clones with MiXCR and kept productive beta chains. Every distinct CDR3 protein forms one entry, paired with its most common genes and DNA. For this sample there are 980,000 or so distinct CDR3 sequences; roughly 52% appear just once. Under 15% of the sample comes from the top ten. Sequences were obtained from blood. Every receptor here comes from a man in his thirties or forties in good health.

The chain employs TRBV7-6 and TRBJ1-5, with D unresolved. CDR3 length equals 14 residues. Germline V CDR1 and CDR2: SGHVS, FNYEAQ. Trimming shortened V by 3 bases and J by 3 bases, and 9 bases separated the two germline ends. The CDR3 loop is CASSFGLDNQPQHF. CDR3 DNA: TGTGCCAGCAGCTTTGGCTTGGACAATCAGCCCCAGCATTTT.

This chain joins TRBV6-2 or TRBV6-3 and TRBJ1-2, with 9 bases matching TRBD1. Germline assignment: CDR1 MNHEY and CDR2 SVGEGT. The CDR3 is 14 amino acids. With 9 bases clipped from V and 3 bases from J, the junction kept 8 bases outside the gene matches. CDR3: CASRGQGNDYGYTF. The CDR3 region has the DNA TGTGCCAGTCGGGGACAGGGTAACGACTATGGCTACACCTTC.

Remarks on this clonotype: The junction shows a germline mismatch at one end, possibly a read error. This CDR3 is CSSSLTYEQYF. The CDR3 DNA follows: TGTTCCAGCAGCTTAACCTACGAGCAGTACTTC. The rearrangement joins TRBV7-8 to TRBJ2-4; no firm D call. The J call is uncertain, as TRBJ2-7 better fits the DNA end. The CDR3 is 11 residues long. In germline, CDR1 is SGHVS, CDR2 FQNEAQ.

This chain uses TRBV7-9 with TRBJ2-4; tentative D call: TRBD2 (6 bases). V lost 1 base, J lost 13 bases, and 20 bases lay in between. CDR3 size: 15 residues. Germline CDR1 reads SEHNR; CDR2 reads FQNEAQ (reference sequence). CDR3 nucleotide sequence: TGTGCCAGCAGCTTAGTGGAAGGTAGCGGCAATGAGCAGTACTTC. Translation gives CASSLVEGSGNEQYF.

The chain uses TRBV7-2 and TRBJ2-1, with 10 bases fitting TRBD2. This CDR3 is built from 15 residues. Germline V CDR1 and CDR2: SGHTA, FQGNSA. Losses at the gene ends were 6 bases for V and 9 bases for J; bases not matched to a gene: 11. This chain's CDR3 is CASRQAGGQLGEQFF. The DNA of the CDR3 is TGTGCCAGCAGACAAGCGGGGGGGCAGTTGGGTGAGCAGTTCTTC.

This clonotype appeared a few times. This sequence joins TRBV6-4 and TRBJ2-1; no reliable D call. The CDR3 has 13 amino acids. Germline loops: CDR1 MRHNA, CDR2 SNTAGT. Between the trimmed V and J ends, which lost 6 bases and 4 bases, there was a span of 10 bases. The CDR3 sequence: CASSSNRYNEQFF. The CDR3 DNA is TGTGCCAGCAGCTCAAATAGGTACAATGAGCAGTTCTTC.

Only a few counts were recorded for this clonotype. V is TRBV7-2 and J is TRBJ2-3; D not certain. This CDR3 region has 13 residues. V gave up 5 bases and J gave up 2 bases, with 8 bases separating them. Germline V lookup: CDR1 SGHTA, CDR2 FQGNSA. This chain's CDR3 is CASSVWVTDTQYF. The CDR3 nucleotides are TGTGCCAGCAGCGTATGGGTCACAGATACGCAGTATTTT.

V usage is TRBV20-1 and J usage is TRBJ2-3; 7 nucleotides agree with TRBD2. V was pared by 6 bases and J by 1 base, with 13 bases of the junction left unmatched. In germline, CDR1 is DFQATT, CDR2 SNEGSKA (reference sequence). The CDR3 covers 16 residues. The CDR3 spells CSATSRGEGGTDTQYF. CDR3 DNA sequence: TGCAGTGCCACTTCCCGGGGGGAGGGCGGCACAGATACGCAGTATTTT.

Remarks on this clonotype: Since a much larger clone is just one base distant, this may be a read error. CDR3 region: CASSLEWGTQYF. CDR3 DNA sequence: TGTGCCAGCAGCTTAGAATGGGGTACGCAGTATTTT. This chain uses TRBV7-9 with TRBJ2-3; D is unclear. V was clipped by 1 base and J by 8 bases, with 7 bases between them. This CDR3 region has 12 residues. Germline V gives CDR1 SEHNR, CDR2 FQNEAQ (reference sequence).

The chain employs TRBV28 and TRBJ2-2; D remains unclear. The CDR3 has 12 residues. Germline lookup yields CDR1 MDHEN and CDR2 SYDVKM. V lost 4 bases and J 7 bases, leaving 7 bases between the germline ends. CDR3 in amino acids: CASSSIVGELFF. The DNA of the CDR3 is TGTGCCAGCAGTTCTATAGTCGGGGAGCTGTTTTTT.

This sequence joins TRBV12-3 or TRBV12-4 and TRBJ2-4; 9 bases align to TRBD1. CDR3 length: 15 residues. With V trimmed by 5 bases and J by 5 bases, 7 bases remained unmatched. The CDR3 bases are TGTGCCAGCAGTATAAGACAGGGGGGGCAAAACATTCAGTACTTC. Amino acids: CASSIRQGGQNIQYF.

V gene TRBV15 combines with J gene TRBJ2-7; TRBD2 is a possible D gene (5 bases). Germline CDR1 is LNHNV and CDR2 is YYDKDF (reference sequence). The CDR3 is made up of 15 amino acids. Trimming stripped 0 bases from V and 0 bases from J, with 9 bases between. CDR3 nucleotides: TGTGCCACCAGCAGAGAGGGCAGCGGCTCCTACGAGCAGTACTTC. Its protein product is CATSREGSGSYEQYF.

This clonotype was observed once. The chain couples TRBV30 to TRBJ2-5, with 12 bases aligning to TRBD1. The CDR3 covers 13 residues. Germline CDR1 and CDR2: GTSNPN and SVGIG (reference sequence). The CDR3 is CVTRDRGRETQYF. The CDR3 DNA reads TGTGTCACCCGGGACAGGGGGCGAGAGACCCAGTACTTC.

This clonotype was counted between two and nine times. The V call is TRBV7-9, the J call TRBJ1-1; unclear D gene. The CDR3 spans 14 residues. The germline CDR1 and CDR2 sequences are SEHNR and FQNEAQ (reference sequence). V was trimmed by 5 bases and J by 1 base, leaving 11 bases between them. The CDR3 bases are TGTGCCAGCAGCCTAAGGGATCAGAACACTGAAGCTTTCTTT. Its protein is CASSLRDQNTEAFF. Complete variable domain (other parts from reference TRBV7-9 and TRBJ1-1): DTGVSQNPRHKITKRGQNVTFRCDPISEHNRLYWYRQTLGQGPEFLTYFQNEAQLEKSRLLSDRFSAERPKGSFSTLEIQRTEQGDSAMYLCASSLRDQNTEAFFGQGTRLTVV.

CDR3 amino acids: CSVEDGQSYEQYF. Written as DNA, the CDR3 is TGCAGCGTTGAAGATGGACAGTCCTACGAGCAGTACTTC. The gene calls are TRBV29-1 and TRBJ2-7; weak D call: TRBD1 (6 bases). The CDR3 totals 13 residues. V lost 0 bases and J lost 1, with 7 bases in between. Germline assignment: CDR1 SQVTM and CDR2 ANQGSEA.

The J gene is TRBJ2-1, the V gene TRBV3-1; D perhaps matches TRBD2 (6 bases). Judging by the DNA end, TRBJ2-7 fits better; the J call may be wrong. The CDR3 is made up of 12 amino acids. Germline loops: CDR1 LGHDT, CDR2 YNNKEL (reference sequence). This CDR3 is CAARTTIYEQYF. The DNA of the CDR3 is TGTGCCGCAAGGACTACGATCTACGAGCAGTACTTC.

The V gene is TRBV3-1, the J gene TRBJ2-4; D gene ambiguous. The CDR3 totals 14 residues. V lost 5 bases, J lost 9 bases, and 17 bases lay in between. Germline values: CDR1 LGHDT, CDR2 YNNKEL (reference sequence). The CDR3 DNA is TGTGCCAGCAGCTCCGATCCCGGCGTGGGCATTCAGTACTTC. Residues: CASSSDPGVGIQYF.

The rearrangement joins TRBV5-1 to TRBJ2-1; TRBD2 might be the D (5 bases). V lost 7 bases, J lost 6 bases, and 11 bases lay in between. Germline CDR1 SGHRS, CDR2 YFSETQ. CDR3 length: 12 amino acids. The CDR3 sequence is CASGIGLNEQFF. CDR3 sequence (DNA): TGCGCCAGCGGGATCGGACTCAATGAGCAGTTCTTC. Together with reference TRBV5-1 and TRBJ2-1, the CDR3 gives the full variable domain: KAGVTQTPRYLIKTRGQQVTLSCSPISGHRSVSWYQQTPGQGLQFLFEYFSETQRNKGNFPGRFSGRQFSNSRSEMNVSTLELGDSALYLCASGIGLNEQFFGPGTRLTVL.

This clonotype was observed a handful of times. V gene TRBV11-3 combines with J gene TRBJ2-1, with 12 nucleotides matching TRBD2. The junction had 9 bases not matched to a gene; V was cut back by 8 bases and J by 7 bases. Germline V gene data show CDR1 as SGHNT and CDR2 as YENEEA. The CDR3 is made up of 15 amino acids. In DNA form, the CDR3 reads TGTGCCAGCCAAAGACTAGCGGGAGTTCCTAATGAGCAGTTCTTC. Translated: CASQRLAGVPNEQFF.

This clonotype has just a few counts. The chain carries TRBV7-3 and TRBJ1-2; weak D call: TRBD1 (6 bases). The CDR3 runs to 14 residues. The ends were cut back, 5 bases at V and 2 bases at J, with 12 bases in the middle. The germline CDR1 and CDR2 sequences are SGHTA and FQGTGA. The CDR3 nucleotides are TGTGCCAGCAGCCCCACTACAGGGAACTATGGCTACACCTTC. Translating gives CASSPTTGNYGYTF.

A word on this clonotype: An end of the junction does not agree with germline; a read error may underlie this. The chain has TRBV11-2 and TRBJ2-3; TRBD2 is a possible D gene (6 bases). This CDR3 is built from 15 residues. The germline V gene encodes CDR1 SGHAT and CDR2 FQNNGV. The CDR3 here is CASSLARIGTDTRYF. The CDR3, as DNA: TGTGCCAGCAGCTTAGCCCGGATAGGGACTGATACGCGGTATTTT.

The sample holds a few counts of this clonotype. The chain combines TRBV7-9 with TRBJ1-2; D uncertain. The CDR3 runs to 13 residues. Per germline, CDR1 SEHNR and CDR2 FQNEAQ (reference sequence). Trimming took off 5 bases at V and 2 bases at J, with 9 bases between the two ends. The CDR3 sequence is CASSIGLNYGYTF. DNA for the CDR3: TGTGCCAGCAGCATCGGACTCAACTATGGCTACACCTTC. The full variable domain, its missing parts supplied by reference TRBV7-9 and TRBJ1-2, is DTGVSQNPRHKITKRGQNVTFRCDPISEHNRLYWYRQTLGQGPEFLTYFQNEAQLEKSRLLSDRFSAERPKGSFSTLEIQRTEQGDSAMYLCASSIGLNYGYTFGSGTRLTVV.

The CDR3 DNA sequence: TGCAGTGCTAGAGAGTTTTCCTACGAGCAGTACTTC. It translates to CSAREFSYEQYF. V and J are TRBV20-1 and TRBJ2-7, with no clear D. V dropped 0 bases and J dropped 1 base, with 4 bases sitting between them. The germline gives CDR1 DFQATT, CDR2 SNEGSKA (reference sequence). The CDR3 extends over 12 amino acids.

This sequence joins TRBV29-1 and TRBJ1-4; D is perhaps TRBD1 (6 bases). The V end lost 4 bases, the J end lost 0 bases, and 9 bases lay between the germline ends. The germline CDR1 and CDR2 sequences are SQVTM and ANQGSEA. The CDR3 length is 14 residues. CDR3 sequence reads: CSVAGAATNEKLFF. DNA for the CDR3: TGCAGCGTTGCGGGGGCCGCAACTAATGAAAAACTGTTTTTT. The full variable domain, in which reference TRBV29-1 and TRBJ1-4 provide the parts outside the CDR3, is SAVISQKPSRDICQRGTSLTIQCQVDSQVTMMFWYRQQPGQSLTLIATANQGSEATYESGFVIDKFPISRPNLTFSTLTVSNMSPEDSSIYLCSVAGAATNEKLFFGSGTQLSVL.

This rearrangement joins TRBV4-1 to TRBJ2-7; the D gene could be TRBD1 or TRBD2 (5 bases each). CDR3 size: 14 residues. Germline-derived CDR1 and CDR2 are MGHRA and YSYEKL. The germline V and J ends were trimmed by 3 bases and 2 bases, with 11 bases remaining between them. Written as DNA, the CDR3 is TGCGCCAGCAGCCAGATAAGGGGAGCCTACGAGCAGTACTTC. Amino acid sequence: CASSQIRGAYEQYF.

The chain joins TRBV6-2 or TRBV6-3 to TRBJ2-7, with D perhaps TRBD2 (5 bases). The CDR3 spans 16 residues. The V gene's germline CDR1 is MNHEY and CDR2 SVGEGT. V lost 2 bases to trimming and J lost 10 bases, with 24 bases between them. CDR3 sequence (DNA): TGTGCCAGCAGTTACGTCGGACCCCTAGCCAAAAACACTCAGTACTTC. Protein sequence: CASSYVGPLAKNTQYF.

The CDR3 protein is CASSARDTETQYF. As DNA, the CDR3 is TGTGCCAGCAGTGCGAGGGACACAGAGACCCAGTACTTC. V is TRBV28 and J is TRBJ2-5; tentatively, D is TRBD1 (6 bases). V was clipped by 5 bases and J by 4 bases, with 11 bases between them. In germline, CDR1 is MDHEN, CDR2 SYDVKM. The CDR3 runs to 13 residues.

Written as DNA, the CDR3 is TGTGCCAGCAGCCCGGACGGACAGGGTAATTCACCCCTCCACTTT. It encodes CASSPDGQGNSPLHF. V is TRBV7-9 and J is TRBJ1-6; 8 positions agree with TRBD1. Looked up from germline, CDR1 is SEHNR and CDR2 is FQNEAQ (reference sequence). This CDR3 spans 15 amino acids. The trim removed 5 bases at V and 6 bases at J, leaving 6 bases unmatched.